The 19 T cell receptor beta chains in this list originate from one sample, sequenced in a study of identifying expanded T cells in peripheral blood. Method: immunoSEQ multiplex PCR; TCRdb's copy keeps in-frame clones and lacks some. Counted here are around 95,000 clones, 80% to 90% occurring once; the ten biggest clones make up just over 5.5%. Sequenced sample: blood. The receptor set was obtained from a person aged 18 to 75 in good health.

The rearrangement joins TRBV13 to TRBJ2-2; 8 nucleotides line up with TRBD2. This CDR3 contains 17 residues. Germline CDR1 and CDR2: PRHDT and FYEKMQ (reference sequence). The J segment lost 5 bases and the V segment lost 3 bases, leaving 11 bases of the junction unmatched. CDR3 region: CASSFQSSSGSTGELFF. CDR3 nucleotides: TGTGCCAGCAGCTTCCAATCTTCCAGCGGGAGTACCGGGGAGCTGTTTTTT.

The rearrangement links TRBV4-2 to TRBJ2-2; a weak D match, TRBD2 (5 bases). V lost 4 bases and J 3 bases, leaving 18 bases between the germline ends. CDR1 LGHNA and CDR2 YNFKEQ come from the germline V gene. The CDR3 has 17 residues. The CDR3 is CASSPSSGAAYTGELFF. CDR3 nucleotides: TGTGCCAGCAGCCCTTCGTCTGGAGCGGCGTACACCGGGGAGCTGTTTTTT.

The chain carries TRBV4-1 and TRBJ2-5; TRBD1 is a possible D gene (5 bases). This CDR3 is 17 amino acids long. The V end was cut by 1 base, the J end by 1 base, with 16 bases between. Germline CDR1 is MGHRA and CDR2 is YSYEKL. CDR3: CASSQVFQGKGQETQYF. CDR3 bases: TGCGCCAGCAGCCAAGTCTTCCAGGGAAAGGGCCAAGAGACCCAGTACTTC.

The chain uses TRBV29-1 and TRBJ1-2; the match to TRBD1 covers 10 bases. Germline V gene sequence: CDR1 SQVTM, CDR2 ANQGSEA. This CDR3 has 16 amino acids. J lost 0 bases, V lost 5 bases, and 9 bases had no gene match. CDR3 DNA sequence: TGCAGCGTTTGGGGGGACAGGGGTCTTGCTAACTATGGCTACACCTTC. It specifies CSVWGDRGLANYGYTF.

The V gene is TRBV2, the J gene TRBJ2-7, with 10 bases that match TRBD2. Germline V gene lookup returns CDR1 SNHLY and CDR2 FYNNEI. Trimming cost V 6 bases and J 2 bases; bases outside gene matches: 4. The CDR3 has 14 residues. CDR3 sequence reads: CASRLAGETYEQYF. The CDR3 coding sequence is TGTGCCAGCAGGCTAGCGGGGGAGACCTACGAGCAGTACTTC.

The V and J genes are TRBV4-1 and TRBJ2-3; the D gene is possibly TRBD2 (6 bases). Germline V gives CDR1 MGHRA, CDR2 YSYEKL. V dropped 4 bases and J dropped 4 bases, with 36 bases sitting between them. There are 22 residues in the CDR3. Here the CDR3 reads CASSRHLGGKIRDSPPADTQYF. The DNA for the CDR3 is TGCGCCAGCAGCCGGCACCTCGGCGGGAAGATTCGGGACTCCCCTCCGGCAGATACGCAGTATTTT.

This CDR3 is CVTGRSETQYF. Written as DNA, the CDR3 is TGCGTCACGGGGCGGTCAGAGACCCAGTACTTC. The chain recombines TRBV29-1 with TRBJ2-5, with D perhaps given as TRBD1 or TRBD2 (5 bases each). The CDR3 runs 11 residues. Germline V gene lookup returns CDR1 SQVTM and CDR2 ANQGSEA.

This rearrangement joins TRBV2 to TRBJ1-3; D unresolved. Deletions cut 5 bases from V and 2 bases from J, with 7 bases between. This CDR3 has 13 residues. Germline V CDR1 and CDR2: SNHLY, FYNNEI. The DNA for the CDR3 is TGTGCCAGCAGTCGAAGGGCTGGAAACACCATATATTTT. It translates to CASSRRAGNTIYF.

The rearrangement uses TRBV6-1 and TRBJ1-5, with TRBD1 matching over 11 bases. Germline assignment: CDR1 MNHNS and CDR2 SASEGT. The CDR3 has 14 amino acids. V lost 4 bases, J lost 5 bases, and 1 base stayed unmatched. CDR3: CASSVGQGDQPQHF. The CDR3 coding sequence is TGTGCCAGCAGTGTGGGACAGGGGGATCAGCCCCAGCATTTT.

This rearrangement joins TRBV11-3 to TRBJ1-3, with 7 bases that match TRBD1. The germline gives CDR1 SGHNT, CDR2 YENEEA. The CDR3 contains 14 residues. Trimming removed 5 bases from V and 4 bases from J; junction bases left unmatched: 5. The CDR3, as DNA: TGTGCCAGCAGCATGACAGGGCCAGGAAACACCATATATTTT. Amino acid sequence: CASSMTGPGNTIYF.

This rearrangement joins TRBV2 to TRBJ1-2, with D possibly being TRBD1 (5 bases). This CDR3 spans 17 amino acids. Germline V gene lookup returns CDR1 SNHLY and CDR2 FYNNEI. Deletions cut 3 bases from V and 0 bases from J, with 17 bases between. CDR3 DNA sequence: TGTGCCAGCAGTGACCCCTTATCGACAGAAGCTAACTATGGCTACACCTTC. Protein: CASSDPLSTEANYGYTF.

The J gene is TRBJ1-2, the V gene TRBV6-1, with D unclear. CDR1 MNHNS and CDR2 SASEGT come from the germline V gene. The CDR3 sequence is 12 residues long. Deletions cut 7 bases from V and 6 bases from J, with 12 bases between. CDR3 loop: CASTRTSDGYTF. The CDR3 DNA reads as TGTGCCAGCACCCGAACCTCGGATGGCTACACCTTC.

This clone appeared once. An end of the junction does not agree with germline; a read error may underlie this. The chain combines TRBV7-9 with TRBJ2-7, with a possible D match to TRBD2 (6 bases). Germline CDR1 reads SEHNR; CDR2 reads FQNEAQ (reference sequence). This CDR3 spans 12 amino acids. This CDR3 is CASSLAAGEQYF. The CDR3, as DNA: TGTGCCAGCAGTTTAGCGGCAGGGGAGCAGTACTTC. Filled out from reference TRBV7-9 and TRBJ2-7, the complete variable domain reads DTGVSQNPRHKITKRGQNVTFRCDPISEHNRLYWYRQTLGQGPEFLTYFQNEAQLEKSRLLSDRFSAERPKGSFSTLEIQRTEQGDSAMYLCASSLAAGEQYFGPGTRLTVT.

This clone appeared once. The chain employs TRBV5-1 and TRBJ2-1, with TRBD2 matching over 10 bases. The CDR3 loop spans 15 amino acids. Germline V gene data show CDR1 as SGHRS and CDR2 as YFSETQ. Trimming cost V 5 bases and J 4 bases; bases outside gene matches: 6. CDR3 sequence: CASSSSGREYNEQFF. In nucleotides, the CDR3 is TGCGCCAGCAGTTCGAGCGGGAGGGAGTACAATGAGCAGTTCTTC.

CDR3 DNA sequence: TGTGCCAGCAGTGAAGGCAACGGGGTAGGCTACACCTTC. It is translated as CASSEGNGVGYTF. V usage is TRBV6-1 and J usage is TRBJ1-2; unclear D gene. Germline V gives CDR1 MNHNS, CDR2 SASEGT. The ends were cut back, 1 base at V and 8 bases at J, with 11 bases in the middle. This CDR3 has 13 residues.

The chain links TRBV19 to TRBJ2-1; D gene ambiguous. The length of the CDR3 is 15 residues. V was pared by 4 bases and J by 0 bases, with 10 bases between. Germline CDR1 reads LNHDA; CDR2 reads SQIVND (reference sequence). The CDR3 DNA is TGTGCCAGTAGTACCCTATCAAGCTCCTACAATGAGCAGTTCTTC. Translating gives CASSTLSSSYNEQFF.

V is TRBV18 and J is TRBJ2-5; D remains unclear. This CDR3 has 11 amino acids. With 3 bases removed from V and 4 bases from J, the gap between germline ends came to 3 bases. CDR1 KGHSH and CDR2 LQKENI come from the germline V gene. The CDR3 DNA follows: TGTGCCAGCTCACCGTCAGAGACCCAGTACTTC. Protein sequence: CASSPSETQYF.

The CDR3 region is CASSLGQGSSGNTIYF. For the CDR3, the DNA is TGTGCCAGCTCACTCGGACAGGGAAGCTCTGGAAACACCATATATTTT. The V call is TRBV18, the J call TRBJ1-3, with 8 positions matching TRBD1. Trimming cost V 4 bases and J 0 bases; bases outside gene matches: 5. CDR1 and CDR2 from the germline V gene are KGHSH and LQKENI. CDR3 length: 16 amino acids.

The CDR3 DNA is TGTGCCAGCACCCGCCCTGGAAACACCATATATTTT. Its protein is CASTRPGNTIYF. This chain uses TRBV6-5 with TRBJ1-3, with no clear D. Trimming cost V 7 bases and J 2 bases, with 6 bases left between them. The CDR3 is 12 amino acids. Germline CDR1 and CDR2: MNHEY and SVGAGI.